Included here is one T cell receptor beta chain sequence, with context. The entry originates in a study of blood T cell repertoires in COVID-19. Looking at the study overall: The study drew acute and convalescent COVID-19 samples from the United States, Italy and Spain. PBMCs, B-cell-depleted T cells, or T cells provided the cDNA or gDNA that made up the material.

Methods used by the authors: Quantification of nucleated cells was approximated via reference gene primer amplification. Here immunoSEQ multiplex PCR was the method, and the copy in TCRdb shows in-frame clones only, minus some. V and J calls plus clone size are reproduced from that table; the DNA served to infer D and trimming. This sample has some 130,000 clones, with about four fifths found just once. The germline CDR1 and CDR2 sequences are LGHNT and FRNRAP. The CDR3 totals 14 residues. Trimming took off 4 bases at V and 0 bases at J, with 9 bases between the two ends. The chain recombines TRBV12-5 with TRBJ2-5, with a tentative D call TRBD2 (5 bases). The receptor's source is a woman older than 75 with acute or convalescent COVID-19. Material: peripheral blood. In DNA form, the CDR3 reads TGTGCTAGTGGTTATAATAGCGACCAAGAGACCCAGTACTTC. Its translation: CASGYNSDQETQYF.